This is a list of T cell receptor beta chains from one sample in a study of cytomegalovirus exposure and HLA in healthy donors. This table comes from immunoSEQ multiplex PCR, and its TCRdb copy is limited to in-frame clones, with some not included. The top ten hold 2.5% to 3% of the sample, which has over 85,000 clones, around four fifths seen once. The sample taken for sequencing was PBMCs. These receptors were collected from a man aged 40-50 years in good health and CMV-seronegative. The CDR3 runs from the conserved cysteine through the conserved F or W. A D gene is named only where the DNA matches it firmly. Not every row has a clone size; where given, it reads once, few, many or a size class.

few	TRBV27	NA	TRBJ1-1	CASSLVEGRVRVRHTEAFF	TGTGCCAGCAGCCTCGTGGAGGGACGGGTTAGGGTACGGCACACTGAAGCTTTCTTT
NA	TRBV4-1	TRBD1	TRBJ1-2	CASSQGDRASRGYTF	TGCGCCAGCAGCCAGGGGGACAGGGCTTCTCGTGGCTACACCTTC
NA	TRBV5-6	TRBD1	TRBJ1-6	CASSPGDSSYNSPLHF	TGTGCCAGCAGCCCGGGGGACAGCTCCTATAATTCACCCCTCCACTTT
NA	TRBV29-1	TRBD1	TRBJ2-5	CSVTYTGGPETQYF	TGCAGCGTTACCTATACAGGGGGACCGGAGACCCAGTACTTC
once	TRBV6-5	NA	TRBJ1-1	CASSYMAGAHEAFF	TGTGCCAGCAGTTACATGGCAGGGGCCCATGAAGCTTTCTTT
NA	TRBV11-3	TRBD1	TRBJ2-3	CASSRTGASTDTQYF	TGTGCCAGCAGCCGGACAGGGGCTAGCACAGATACGCAGTATTTT
NA	TRBV6-5	TRBD1	TRBJ2-3	CASSTTGGTTDTQYF	TGTGCCAGCAGTACAACAGGGGGCACCACAGATACGCAGTATTTT
NA	TRBV14	NA	TRBJ2-3	CASSQSVAATDTQYF	TGTGCCAGCAGCCAATCCGTAGCGGCCACAGATACGCAGTATTTT
NA	TRBV5-4	NA	TRBJ1-4	CASSLTSTNEKLFF	TGTGCCAGCAGCCTGACATCAACTAATGAAAAACTGTTTTTT
once	TRBV5-8	TRBD1	TRBJ1-2	CASSLEDRPYGYTF	TGTGCCAGCAGCTTGGAGGACAGGCCTTATGGCTACACCTTC
NA	TRBV5-6	TRBD1	TRBJ2-7	CASSPDRVAYEQYF	TGTGCCAGCAGCCCTGACAGGGTGGCCTACGAGCAGTACTTC
NA	TRBV27	TRBD2	TRBJ2-1	CASSHIAGSFNEQFF	TGTGCCAGCAGTCATATAGCGGGGTCGTTTAATGAGCAGTTCTTC
NA	TRBV9	NA	TRBJ2-1	CASSLSPAIDNEQFF	TGTGCCAGCAGCTTAAGCCCAGCGATAGACAATGAGCAGTTCTTC
NA	TRBV19	TRBD1	TRBJ2-5	CASSTTGEGETQYF	TGTGCCAGTAGTACCACAGGGGAAGGTGAGACCCAGTACTTC
few	TRBV11-2	NA	TRBJ1-6	CASSLQVYNSPLHF	TGTGCCAGCAGCTTACAGGTTTATAATTCACCCCTCCACTTT
NA	TRBV30	TRBD1	TRBJ1-1	CAWSVSRGLGTEAFF	TGTGCCTGGAGTGTTTCGAGGGGGCTGGGAACTGAAGCTTTCTTT
NA	TRBV5-6	NA	TRBJ1-1	CASSLFAGQPNTEAFF	TGTGCCAGCAGCTTGTTCGCCGGACAGCCGAACACTGAAGCTTTCTTT
NA	TRBV5-6	NA	TRBJ2-2	CASSLGQGGPGELFF	TGTGCCAGCAGCTTGGGACAGGGAGGACCCGGGGAGCTGTTTTTT
NA	TRBV4-1	TRBD2	TRBJ2-7	CASSLNPGGLVTEQYF	TGCGCCAGCAGCCTCAACCCGGGGGGACTAGTTACTGAGCAGTACTTC
NA	TRBV27	TRBD2	TRBJ2-3	CASSPRLAVTDTQYF	TGTGCCAGCAGTCCGCGACTAGCGGTTACAGATACGCAGTATTTT
NA	TRBV19	TRBD1	TRBJ1-2	CASSIRAGQNYGYTF	TGTGCCAGTAGTATCCGGGCGGGACAGAACTATGGCTACACCTTC